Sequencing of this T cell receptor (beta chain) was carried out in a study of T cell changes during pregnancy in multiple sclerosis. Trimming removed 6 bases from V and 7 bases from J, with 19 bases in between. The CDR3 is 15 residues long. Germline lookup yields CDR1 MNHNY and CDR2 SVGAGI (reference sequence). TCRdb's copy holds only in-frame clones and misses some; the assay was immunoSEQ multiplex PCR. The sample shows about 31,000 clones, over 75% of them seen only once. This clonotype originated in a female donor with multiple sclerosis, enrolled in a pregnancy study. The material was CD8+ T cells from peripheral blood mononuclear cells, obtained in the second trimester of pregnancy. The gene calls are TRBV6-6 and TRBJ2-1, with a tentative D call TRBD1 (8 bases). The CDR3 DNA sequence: TGTGCCAGCAGCCAAGGACAGGGAGGGCGAAATGAGCAGTTCTTC. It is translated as CASSQGQGGRNEQFF.